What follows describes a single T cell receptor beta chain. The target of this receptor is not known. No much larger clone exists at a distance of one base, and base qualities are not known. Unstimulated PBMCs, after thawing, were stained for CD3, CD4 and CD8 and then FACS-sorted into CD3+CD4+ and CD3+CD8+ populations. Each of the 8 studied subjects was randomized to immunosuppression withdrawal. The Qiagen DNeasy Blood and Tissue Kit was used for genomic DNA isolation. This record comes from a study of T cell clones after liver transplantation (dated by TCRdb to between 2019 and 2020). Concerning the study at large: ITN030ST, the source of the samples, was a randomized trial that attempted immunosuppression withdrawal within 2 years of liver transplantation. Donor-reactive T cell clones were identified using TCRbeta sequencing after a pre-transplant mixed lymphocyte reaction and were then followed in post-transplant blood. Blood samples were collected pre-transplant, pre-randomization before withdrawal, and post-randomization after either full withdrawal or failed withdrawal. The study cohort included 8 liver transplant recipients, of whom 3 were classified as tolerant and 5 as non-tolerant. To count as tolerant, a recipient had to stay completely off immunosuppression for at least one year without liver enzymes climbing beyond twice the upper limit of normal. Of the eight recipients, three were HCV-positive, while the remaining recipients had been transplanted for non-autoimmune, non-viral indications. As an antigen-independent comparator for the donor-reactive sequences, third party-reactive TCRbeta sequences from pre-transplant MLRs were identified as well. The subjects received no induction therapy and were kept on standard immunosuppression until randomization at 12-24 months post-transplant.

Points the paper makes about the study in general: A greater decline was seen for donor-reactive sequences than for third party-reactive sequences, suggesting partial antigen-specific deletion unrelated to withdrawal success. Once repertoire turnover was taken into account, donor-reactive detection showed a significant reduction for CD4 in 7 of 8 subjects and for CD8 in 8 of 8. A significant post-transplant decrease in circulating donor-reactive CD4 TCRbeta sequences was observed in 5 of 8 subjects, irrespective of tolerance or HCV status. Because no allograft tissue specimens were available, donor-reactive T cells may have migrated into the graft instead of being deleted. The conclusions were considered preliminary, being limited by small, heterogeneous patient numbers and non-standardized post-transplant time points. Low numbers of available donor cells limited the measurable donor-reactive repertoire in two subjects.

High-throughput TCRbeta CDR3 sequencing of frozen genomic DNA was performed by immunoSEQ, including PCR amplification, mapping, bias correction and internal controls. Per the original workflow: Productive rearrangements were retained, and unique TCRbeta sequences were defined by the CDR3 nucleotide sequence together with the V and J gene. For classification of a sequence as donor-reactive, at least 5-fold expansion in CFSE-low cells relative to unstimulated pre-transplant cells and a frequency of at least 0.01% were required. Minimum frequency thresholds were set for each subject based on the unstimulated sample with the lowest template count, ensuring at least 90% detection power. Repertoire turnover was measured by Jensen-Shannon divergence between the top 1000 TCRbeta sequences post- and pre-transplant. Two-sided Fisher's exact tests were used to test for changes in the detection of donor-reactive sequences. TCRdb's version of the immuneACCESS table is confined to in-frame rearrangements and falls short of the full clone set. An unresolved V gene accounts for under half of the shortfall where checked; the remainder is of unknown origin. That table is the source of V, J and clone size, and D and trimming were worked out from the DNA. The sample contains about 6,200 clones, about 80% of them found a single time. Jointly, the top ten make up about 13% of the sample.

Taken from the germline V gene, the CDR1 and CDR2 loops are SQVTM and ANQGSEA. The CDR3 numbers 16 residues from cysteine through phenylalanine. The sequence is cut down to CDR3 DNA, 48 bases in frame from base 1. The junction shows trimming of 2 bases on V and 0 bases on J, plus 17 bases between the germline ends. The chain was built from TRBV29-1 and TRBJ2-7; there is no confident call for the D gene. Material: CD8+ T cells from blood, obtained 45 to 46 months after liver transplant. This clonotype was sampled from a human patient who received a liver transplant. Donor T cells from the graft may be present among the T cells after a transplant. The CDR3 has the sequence CSVETEVGRSSYEQYF. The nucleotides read TGCAGCGTTGAAACTGAGGTGGGCAGGAGCTCCTACGAGCAGTACTTC.